This T cell receptor beta chain was identified during a study of cytomegalovirus exposure and HLA in healthy donors. The wider study: Earlier sequencing of about 179 million T cells yielded around 120 million unique TCR beta sequences. Findings and caveats of the study: The listing of some 170 TCR beta chains classed them as cytomegalovirus-associated. In the analysis, some V segments, TRBV6-2 and TRBV6-3 included, were excluded as indistinguishable.

Primers: 60 Vbeta forward and 13 Jbeta reverse. Clones were sequenced by immunoSEQ multiplex PCR, and TCRdb holds only the in-frame ones, with some missing. The table lists about 96,000 clones, about four fifths of them singletons. Germline trimming cut 4 bases from V and 7 bases from J; bases unmatched to any gene: 11. The CDR3 runs to 16 residues. Germline values: CDR1 ENHRY, CDR2 SYGVKD. Worth noting for this clone: Its antigen is undetermined.

The origin of this receptor is a woman between 65 and 79 years old in good health and CMV-seropositive. V and J are TRBV10-3 and TRBJ2-1; TRBD1 matches 9 bases. Sample: PBMCs. In nucleotides, the CDR3 is TGTGCCATCAGTGGGAACCGGGACAGGGATCCTAATGAGCAGTTCTTC. Amino acid sequence: CAISGNRDRDPNEQFF.